Listed below are T cell receptor beta chains from one sample, sequenced in a study of shared clonotypes between healthy human individuals. The data were produced by immunoSEQ multiplex PCR, yet TCRdb's version contains in-frame clones alone and is incomplete. The repertoire includes approximately 500,000 clones, 70% to 80% of them detected once, and 10% to 15% sits in the top ten. The sequencing input was PBMCs. The receptor set was obtained from a woman between 35 and 50 years old in good health. Some clones in this sample may be carry-over from other donors' samples. Each CDR3 is given with its conserved first and last residue. Each record gives: CDR3 protein, CDR3 DNA, V gene, D gene, J gene, clone size. The D gene is left open where the match is weak. Clone size is stated in some rows and not others, as once, few, many or a class when expanded.

CAWRRGLQYQETQYF TGTGCCTGGAGGAGGGGCTTACAGTACCAAGAGACCCAGTACTTC TRBV30 - TRBJ2-5 -
CAWSVRLNEQFF TGTGCCTGGAGTGTACGTCTAAATGAGCAGTTCTTC TRBV30 - TRBJ2-1 once
CASSLGLAGGSEQFF TGTGCCAGCAGCTTAGGACTAGCGGGTGGGAGTGAGCAGTTCTTC TRBV7-3 TRBD2 TRBJ2-1 -
CASSLVDRTYEQYF TGTGCCAGCAGCTTAGTTGACAGAACCTACGAGCAGTACTTC TRBV7-9 - TRBJ2-7 -
CSASSLATQYF TGCAGTGCTAGTAGTTTGGCTACGCAGTATTTT TRBV20-1 - TRBJ2-3 -
CASMGERSSSEQYF TGTGCCAGCATGGGAGAGCGCAGTAGCTCCGAGCAGTACTTC TRBV6-1 - TRBJ2-7 -
CASSLDGRVSTDTQYF TGTGCCAGCAGCTTAGATGGGAGGGTCAGCACAGATACGCAGTATTTT TRBV7-2 TRBD2 TRBJ2-3 -
CASSLAAGGYNEQFF TGCGCCAGCAGCTTGGCGGCGGGAGGGTACAATGAGCAGTTCTTC TRBV5-1 TRBD2 TRBJ2-1 -
CATSRGSPTDTQYF TGTGCCACCAGCAGAGGGAGCCCCACAGATACGCAGTATTTT TRBV15 - TRBJ2-3 -
CASSYRGGGTEAFF TGTGCCAGCAGTTACCGGGGAGGGGGCACTGAAGCTTTCTTT TRBV6-5 - TRBJ1-1 few
CASRKEGTETGELFF TGTGCCAGCAGGAAGGAGGGGACAGAAACCGGGGAGCTGTTTTTT TRBV2 - TRBJ2-2 -
CACRGLAGGQYEQYF TGTGCCTGCAGAGGACTAGCGGGAGGCCAGTACGAGCAGTACTTC TRBV30 TRBD2 TRBJ2-7 -
CASSEQGNNEKLFF TGTGCCAGCTCCGAACAGGGGAATAATGAAAAACTGTTTTTT TRBV18 TRBD1 TRBJ1-4 -
CSVEGWTGKPYNEQFF TGCAGCGTTGAGGGTTGGACAGGGAAGCCATACAATGAGCAGTTCTTC TRBV29-1 TRBD1 TRBJ2-1 -
CASSSRSGSFSYEQYF TGTGCCAGCAGCTCCAGGAGCGGGAGTTTCTCCTACGAGCAGTACTTC TRBV5-4 TRBD2 TRBJ2-7 once
CASSQDLRGQETQYF TGTGCCAGCAGCCAAGATTTGCGGGGGCAAGAGACCCAGTACTTC TRBV4-2 TRBD2 TRBJ2-5 -
CASSQGSQETQYF TGTGCCAGTAGCCAGGGTAGCCAAGAGACCCAGTACTTC TRBV19 - TRBJ2-5 -
CAISETRQGARTDTQYF TGTGCCATCAGTGAGACTAGACAGGGGGCTAGAACAGATACGCAGTATTTT TRBV10-3 TRBD1 TRBJ2-3 -
CASTLRGAQETQYF TGTGCCAGCACTCTGCGGGGGGCCCAAGAGACCCAGTACTTC TRBV6-1 TRBD2 TRBJ2-5 -
CASRGVLNTGELFF TGTGCCAGCAGGGGGGTGTTGAACACCGGGGAGCTGTTTTTT TRBV2 - TRBJ2-2 few
CASSTGLAGGGTDTQYF TGCGCCAGCAGCACGGGACTAGCGGGAGGGGGCACAGATACGCAGTATTTT TRBV5-1 TRBD2 TRBJ2-3 once
CASSFQLAGDSGGQFF TGTGCCAGCAGCTTTCAACTAGCGGGAGATTCGGGGGGGCAGTTCTTC TRBV5-4 TRBD2 TRBJ2-1 -
CASSGTSGRTDTQYF TGTGCCAGCAGCGGTACTAGCGGGAGAACAGATACGCAGTATTTT TRBV9 TRBD2 TRBJ2-3 once
CASSVAGGESPSEKLFF TGTGCCAGCAGCGTAGCCGGAGGGGAAAGTCCCTCTGAAAAACTGTTTTTT TRBV9 - TRBJ1-4 -
CASSPGQSLTGELFF TGTGCCAGCAGCCCGGGACAGTCGCTCACCGGGGAGCTGTTTTTT TRBV9 TRBD1 TRBJ2-2 -
CASSGTSASSGANVLTF TGTGCCAGCAGCGGGACATCGGCAAGCTCTGGGGCCAACGTCCTGACTTTC TRBV9 - TRBJ2-6 -
CASSPDTAYGYTF TGTGCCAGCAGCCCAGACACCGCCTATGGCTACACCTTC TRBV11-3 - TRBJ1-2 -
CSVAPGTVWTEAFF TGCAGCGTAGCTCCTGGGACAGTTTGGACTGAAGCTTTCTTT TRBV29-1 TRBD1 TRBJ1-1 -
CASSSVPGQGARYYGYTF TGCGCCAGCAGCTCCGTCCCGGGACAGGGGGCGCGGTACTATGGCTACACCTTC TRBV5-1 TRBD1 TRBJ1-2 -
CSVRGAETQYF TGCAGCGTTCGAGGGGCAGAGACCCAGTACTTC TRBV29-1 - TRBJ2-5 -
CASSLQAYGVAKNIQYF TGTGCCAGCAGCCTACAGGCCTACGGGGTAGCCAAAAACATTCAGTACTTC TRBV2 - TRBJ2-4 -
CASSLGTSGSIEQFF TGTGCCAGCAGCCTCGGGACTAGCGGGAGCATTGAGCAGTTCTTC TRBV7-9 TRBD2 TRBJ2-1 few
CASSPTPHYEQYF TGTGCCAGCAGCCCGACCCCTCACTACGAGCAGTACTTC TRBV9 - TRBJ2-7 -
CASSERTVAFNQPQHF TGTGCCAGCAGTGAGAGGACAGTTGCATTTAATCAGCCCCAGCATTTT TRBV6-1 - TRBJ1-5 few
CAWRRGFPYEQYF TGTGCCTGGAGGAGGGGATTCCCCTACGAGCAGTACTTC TRBV30 - TRBJ2-7 -